This T cell receptor beta chain originates from a study of T cells in Graves' hyperthyroidism and ophthalmopathy. This clonotype occurred many times. There were TCR beta CDR3 regions amplified from RNA transcripts. Using the HTBI primer set, a first-round RT-PCR was run on the TCR CDR3. TCRdb used MiXCR to reprocess the multiplex PCR reads, holding one entry per CDR3 protein. The table records a few hundred thousand distinct CDR3 sequences, 15% to 17% of them present only once. The sequencing input was blood. The sequence was obtained from a woman between 18 and 30 years old with Graves' hyperthyroidism that later progressed to Graves' ophthalmopathy.

The CDR3 sequence is CASSLVPNYNEQFF. CDR3 coding DNA: TGCGCCAGCAGCTTGGTCCCCAACTACAATGAGCAGTTCTTC. This chain joins TRBV5-1 and TRBJ2-1; D gene ambiguous. CDR3 size: 14 residues. The germline CDR1 and CDR2 sequences are SGHRS and YFSETQ. V was shortened by 0 bases and J by 3 bases, with 7 bases between the two germline ends.